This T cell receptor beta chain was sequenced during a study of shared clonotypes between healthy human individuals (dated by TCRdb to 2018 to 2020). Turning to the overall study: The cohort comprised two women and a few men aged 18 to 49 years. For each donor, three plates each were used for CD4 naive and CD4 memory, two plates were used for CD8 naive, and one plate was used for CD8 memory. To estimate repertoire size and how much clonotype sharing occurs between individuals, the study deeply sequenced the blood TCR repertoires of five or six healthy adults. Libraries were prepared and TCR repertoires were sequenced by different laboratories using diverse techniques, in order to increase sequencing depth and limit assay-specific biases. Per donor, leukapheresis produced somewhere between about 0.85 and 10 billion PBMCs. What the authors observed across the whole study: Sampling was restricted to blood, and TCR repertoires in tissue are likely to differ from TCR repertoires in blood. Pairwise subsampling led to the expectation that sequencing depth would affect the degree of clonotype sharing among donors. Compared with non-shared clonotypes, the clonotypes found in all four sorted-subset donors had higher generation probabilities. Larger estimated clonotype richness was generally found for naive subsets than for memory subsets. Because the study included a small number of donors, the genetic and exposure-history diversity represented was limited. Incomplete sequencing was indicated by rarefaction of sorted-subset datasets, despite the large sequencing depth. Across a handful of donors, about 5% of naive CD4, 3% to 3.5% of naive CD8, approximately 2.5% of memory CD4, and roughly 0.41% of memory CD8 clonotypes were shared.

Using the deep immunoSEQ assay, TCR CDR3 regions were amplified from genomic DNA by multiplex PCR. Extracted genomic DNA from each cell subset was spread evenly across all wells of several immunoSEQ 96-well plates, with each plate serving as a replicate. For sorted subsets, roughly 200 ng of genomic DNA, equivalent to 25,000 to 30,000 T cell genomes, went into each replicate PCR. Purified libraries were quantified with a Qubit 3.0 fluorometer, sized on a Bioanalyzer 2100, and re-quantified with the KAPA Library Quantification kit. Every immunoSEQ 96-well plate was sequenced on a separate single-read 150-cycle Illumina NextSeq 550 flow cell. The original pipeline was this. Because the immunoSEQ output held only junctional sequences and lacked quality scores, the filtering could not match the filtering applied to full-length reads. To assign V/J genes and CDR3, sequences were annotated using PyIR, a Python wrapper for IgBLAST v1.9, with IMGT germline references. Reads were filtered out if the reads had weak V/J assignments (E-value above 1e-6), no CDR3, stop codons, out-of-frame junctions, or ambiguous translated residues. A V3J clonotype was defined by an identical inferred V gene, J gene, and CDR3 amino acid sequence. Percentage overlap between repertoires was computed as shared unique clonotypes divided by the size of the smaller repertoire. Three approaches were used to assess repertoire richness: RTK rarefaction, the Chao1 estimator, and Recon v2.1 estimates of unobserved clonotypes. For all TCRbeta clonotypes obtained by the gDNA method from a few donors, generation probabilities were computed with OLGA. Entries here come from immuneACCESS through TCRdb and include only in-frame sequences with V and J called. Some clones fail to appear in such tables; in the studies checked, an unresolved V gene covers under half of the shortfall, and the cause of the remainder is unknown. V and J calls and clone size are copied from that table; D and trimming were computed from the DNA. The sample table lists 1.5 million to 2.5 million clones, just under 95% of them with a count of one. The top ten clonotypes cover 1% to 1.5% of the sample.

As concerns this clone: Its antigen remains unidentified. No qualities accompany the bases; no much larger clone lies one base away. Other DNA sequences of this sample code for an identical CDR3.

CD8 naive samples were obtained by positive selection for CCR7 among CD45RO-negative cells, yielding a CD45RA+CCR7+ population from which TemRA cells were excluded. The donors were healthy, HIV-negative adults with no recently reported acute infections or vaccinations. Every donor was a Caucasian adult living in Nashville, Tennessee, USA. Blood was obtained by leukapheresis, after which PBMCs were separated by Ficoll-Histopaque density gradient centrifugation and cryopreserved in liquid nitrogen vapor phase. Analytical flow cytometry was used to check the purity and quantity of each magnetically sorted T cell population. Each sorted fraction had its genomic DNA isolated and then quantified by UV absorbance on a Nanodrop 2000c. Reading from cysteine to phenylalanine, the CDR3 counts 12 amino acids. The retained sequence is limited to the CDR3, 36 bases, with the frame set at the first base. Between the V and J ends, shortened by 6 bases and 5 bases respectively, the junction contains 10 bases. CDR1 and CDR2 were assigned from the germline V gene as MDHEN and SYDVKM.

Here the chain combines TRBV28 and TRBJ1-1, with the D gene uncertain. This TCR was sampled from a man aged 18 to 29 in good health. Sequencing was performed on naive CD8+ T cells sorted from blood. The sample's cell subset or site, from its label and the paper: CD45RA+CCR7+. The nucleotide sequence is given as TGTGCCAGCAGCGCGGGCGGTACTGAAGCTTTCTTT. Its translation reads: CASSAGGTEAFF.